The T cell receptor beta chain under discussion was sequenced for a study of blood T cell repertoires in COVID-19. Turning to the study itself: Acute and convalescent COVID-19 specimens originated in the United States, Italy and Spain. T cells, B-cell-depleted T cells, or PBMCs supplied cDNA or gDNA.

Per the study methods: Estimation of nucleated cell counts relied on the amplification of reference gene primers. TCRdb's table, derived via immunoSEQ multiplex PCR, lists solely in-frame clones and lacks some. That table supplies the V and J calls and clone size; D and trimming were determined from the DNA. The sample lists about 83,000 clones; around 80% were seen once. This clonotype was sampled from a woman aged 80 or over with acute or convalescent COVID-19. What was sequenced was peripheral blood.

Written as DNA, the CDR3 is TGTGCCAGCAGTTTATCGGCAGGGCAGGGGCGATCCTATGGCTACACCTTC. As protein: CASSLSAGQGRSYGYTF. This chain joins TRBV27 and TRBJ1-2, with D possibly matching TRBD1 (6 bases). The CDR3 is 17 amino acids. CDR1 and CDR2 (germline): MNHEY, SMNVEV (reference sequence). Trimming removed 0 bases at V and 4 bases at J, with 18 bases between.